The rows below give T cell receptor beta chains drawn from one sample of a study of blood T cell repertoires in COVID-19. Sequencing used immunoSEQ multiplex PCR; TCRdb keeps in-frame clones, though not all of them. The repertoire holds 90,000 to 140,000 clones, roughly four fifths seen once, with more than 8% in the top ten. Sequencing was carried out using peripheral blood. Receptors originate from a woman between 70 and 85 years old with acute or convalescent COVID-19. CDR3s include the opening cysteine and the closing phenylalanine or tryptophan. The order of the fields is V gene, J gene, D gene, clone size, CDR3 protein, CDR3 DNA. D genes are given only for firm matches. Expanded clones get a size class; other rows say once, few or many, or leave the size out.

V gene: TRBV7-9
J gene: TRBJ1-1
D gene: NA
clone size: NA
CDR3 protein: CASSLGGPEAFF
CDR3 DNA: TGTGCCAGCAGCTTAGGAGGGCCTGAAGCTTTCTTT

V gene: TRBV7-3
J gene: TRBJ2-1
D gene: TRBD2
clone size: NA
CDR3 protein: CASSLMPGGPHEQFF
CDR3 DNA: TGTGCCAGCAGCTTAATGCCGGGAGGGCCGCATGAGCAGTTCTTC

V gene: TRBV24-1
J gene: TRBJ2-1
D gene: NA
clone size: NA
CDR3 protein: CATSDSADTYNEQFF
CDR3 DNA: TGTGCCACCAGTGATTCCGCGGATACCTACAATGAGCAGTTCTTC

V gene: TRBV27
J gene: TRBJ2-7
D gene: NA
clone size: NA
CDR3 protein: CASSSSGPYEQYF
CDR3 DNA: TGTGCCAGCTCCTCAAGCGGGCCGTACGAGCAGTACTTC

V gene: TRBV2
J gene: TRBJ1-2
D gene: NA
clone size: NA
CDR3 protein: CASSEPRGYTF
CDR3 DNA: TGTGCCAGCAGTGAACCTCGGGGCTACACCTTC

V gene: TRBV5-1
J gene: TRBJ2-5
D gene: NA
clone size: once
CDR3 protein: CASSLHSYQETQYF
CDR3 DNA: TGCGCCAGCAGCTTGCACTCGTACCAAGAGACCCAGTACTTC

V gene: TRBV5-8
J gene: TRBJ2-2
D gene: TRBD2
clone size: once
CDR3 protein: CASSSIAGADTGELFF
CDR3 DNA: TGTGCCAGCAGCTCTATAGCGGGGGCCGACACCGGGGAGCTGTTTTTT

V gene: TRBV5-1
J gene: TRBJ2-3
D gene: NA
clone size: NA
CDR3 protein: CASSFGLISTDTQYF
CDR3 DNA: TGCGCCAGCAGCTTCGGACTGATAAGCACAGATACGCAGTATTTT

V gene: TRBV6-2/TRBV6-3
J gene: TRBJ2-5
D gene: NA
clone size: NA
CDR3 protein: CASSYSRVQETQYF
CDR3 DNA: TGTGCCAGCAGTTACTCCAGGGTTCAAGAGACCCAGTACTTC

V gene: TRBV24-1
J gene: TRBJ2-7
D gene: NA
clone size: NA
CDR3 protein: CATSELGTYEQYF
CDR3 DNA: TGTGCCACCAGTGAACTCGGGACTTACGAGCAGTACTTC

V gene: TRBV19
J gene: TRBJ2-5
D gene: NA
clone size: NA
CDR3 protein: CASSIDGGRKTQYF
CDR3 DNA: TGTGCCAGTAGTATAGATGGGGGCCGGAAGACCCAGTACTTC

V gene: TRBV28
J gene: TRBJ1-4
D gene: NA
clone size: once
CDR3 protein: CASRPRGVGEKLFF
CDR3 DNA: TGTGCCAGCAGGCCCAGGGGAGTTGGTGAAAAACTGTTTTTT

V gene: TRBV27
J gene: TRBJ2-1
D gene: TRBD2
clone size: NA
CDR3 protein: CASSLGWGLAGASEQFF
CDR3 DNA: TGTGCCAGCAGTTTAGGTTGGGGACTAGCGGGAGCTAGTGAGCAGTTCTTC

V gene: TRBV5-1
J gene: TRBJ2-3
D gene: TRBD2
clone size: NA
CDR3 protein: CASSVGLAGGAKVDTQYF
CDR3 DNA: TGCGCCAGCAGCGTGGGACTAGCGGGAGGCGCTAAGGTGGATACGCAGTATTTT

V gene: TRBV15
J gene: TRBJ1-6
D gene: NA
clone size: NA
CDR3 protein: CATSRDRYKNSPLHF
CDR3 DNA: TGTGCCACCAGCAGAGATCGATACAAGAATTCACCCCTCCACTTT

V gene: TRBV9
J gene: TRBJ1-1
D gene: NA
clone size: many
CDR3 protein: CASSAGGMNTEAFF
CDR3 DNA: TGTGCCAGCAGCGCGGGGGGCATGAACACTGAAGCTTTCTTT

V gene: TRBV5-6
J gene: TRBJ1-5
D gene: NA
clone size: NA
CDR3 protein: CASSPGGPGNQPQHF
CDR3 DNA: TGTGCCAGCAGCCCTGGGGGCCCCGGGAACCAGCCCCAGCATTTT

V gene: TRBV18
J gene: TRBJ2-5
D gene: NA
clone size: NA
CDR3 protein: CASSPSGQGVAGRYQETQYF
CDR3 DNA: TGTGCCAGCTCACCATCGGGACAGGGAGTAGCGGGGCGGTACCAAGAGACCCAGTACTTC

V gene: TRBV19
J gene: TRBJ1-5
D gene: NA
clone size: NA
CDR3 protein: CASSPATGVPNQPQHF
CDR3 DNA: TGTGCCAGTAGCCCTGCGACAGGAGTTCCCAATCAGCCCCAGCATTTT

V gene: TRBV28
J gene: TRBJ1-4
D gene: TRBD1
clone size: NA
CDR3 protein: CASSPQGWSEKLFF
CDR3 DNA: TGTGCCAGCAGTCCACAGGGGTGGAGTGAAAAACTGTTTTTT

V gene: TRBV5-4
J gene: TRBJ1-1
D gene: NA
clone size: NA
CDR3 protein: CASSPRRENTEAFF
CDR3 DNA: TGTGCCAGCAGCCCTCGTCGGGAGAACACTGAAGCTTTCTTT

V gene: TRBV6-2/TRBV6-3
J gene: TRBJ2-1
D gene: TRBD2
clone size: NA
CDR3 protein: CASSYSRLAGVGEQFF
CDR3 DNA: TGTGCCAGCAGTTACTCGAGGCTAGCGGGGGTGGGTGAGCAGTTCTTC

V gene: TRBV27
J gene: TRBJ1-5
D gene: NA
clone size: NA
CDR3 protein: CASSLVAGDDQPQHF
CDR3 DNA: TGTGCCAGCAGTTTGGTGGCAGGGGACGATCAGCCCCAGCATTTT

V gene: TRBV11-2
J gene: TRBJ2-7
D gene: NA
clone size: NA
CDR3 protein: CASSLARGSYEQYF
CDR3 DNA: TGTGCCAGCAGCTTAGCCAGGGGCTCCTACGAGCAGTACTTC

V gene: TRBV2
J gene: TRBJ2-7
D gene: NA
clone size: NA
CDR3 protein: CASSSIQYEQYF
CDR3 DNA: TGTGCCAGCAGTTCCATCCAGTACGAGCAGTACTTC

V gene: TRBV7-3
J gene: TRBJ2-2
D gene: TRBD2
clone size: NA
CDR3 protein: CASSLMRTSGSPGELFF
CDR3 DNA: TGTGCCAGCAGCTTAATGCGGACTAGCGGGAGTCCCGGGGAGCTGTTTTTT

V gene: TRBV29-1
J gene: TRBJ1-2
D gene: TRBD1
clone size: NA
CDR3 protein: CSARGQVDGYTF
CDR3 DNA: TGCAGCGCCAGGGGACAGGTAGATGGCTACACCTTC

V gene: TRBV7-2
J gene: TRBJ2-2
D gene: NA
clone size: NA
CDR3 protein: CASSLGLPTGTGELFF
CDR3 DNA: TGTGCCAGCAGCTTAGGGCTCCCGACGGGCACCGGGGAGCTGTTTTTT

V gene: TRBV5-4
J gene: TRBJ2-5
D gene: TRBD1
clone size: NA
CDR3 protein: CASSPYTGEETQYF
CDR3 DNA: TGTGCCAGCAGCCCCTACACAGGGGAAGAGACCCAGTACTTC

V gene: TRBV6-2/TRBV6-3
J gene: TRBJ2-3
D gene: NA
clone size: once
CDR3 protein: CASSSGVLASTDTQYF
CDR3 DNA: TGTGCCAGCAGCTCCGGGGTGCTAGCGTCGACAGATACGCAGTATTTT

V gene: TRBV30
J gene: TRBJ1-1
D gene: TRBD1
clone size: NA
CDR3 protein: CAWSVGGSLLERNTEAFF
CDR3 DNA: TGTGCCTGGAGTGTAGGGGGCAGCCTCCTAGAGAGGAACACTGAAGCTTTCTTT

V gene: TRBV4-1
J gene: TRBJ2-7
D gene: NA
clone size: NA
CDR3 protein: CASSPSGHEQYF
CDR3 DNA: TGCGCCAGCAGCCCAAGCGGACACGAGCAGTACTTC

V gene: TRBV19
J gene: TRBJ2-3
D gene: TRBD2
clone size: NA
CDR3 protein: CASRKGLAGSTDTQYF
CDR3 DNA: TGTGCCAGTAGGAAAGGACTAGCGGGGAGCACAGATACGCAGTATTTT

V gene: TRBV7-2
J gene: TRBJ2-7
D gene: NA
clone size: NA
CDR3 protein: CASSLAREGEQYF
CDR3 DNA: TGTGCCAGCAGCTTAGCGCGCGAGGGCGAGCAGTACTTC

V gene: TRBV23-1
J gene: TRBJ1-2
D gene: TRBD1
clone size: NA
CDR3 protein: CASSLGTGGTNYGYTF
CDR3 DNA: TGCGCCAGCAGTCTCGGGACAGGGGGAACCAACTATGGCTACACCTTC

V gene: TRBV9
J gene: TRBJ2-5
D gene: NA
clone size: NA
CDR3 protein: CASSPPNEETQYF
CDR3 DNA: TGTGCCAGCAGCCCTCCCAATGAGGAGACCCAGTACTTC

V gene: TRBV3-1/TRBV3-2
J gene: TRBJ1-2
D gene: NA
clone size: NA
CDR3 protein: CASSQEARGNYGYTF
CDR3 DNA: TGTGCCAGCAGCCAAGAAGCCCGCGGTAACTATGGCTACACCTTC

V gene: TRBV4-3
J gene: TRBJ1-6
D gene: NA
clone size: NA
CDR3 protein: CASSQTPSSPLHF
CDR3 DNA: TGCGCCAGCAGCCAGACACCCAGTTCACCCCTCCACTTT

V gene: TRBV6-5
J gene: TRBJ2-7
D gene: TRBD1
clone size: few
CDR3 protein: CASGTGVYEQYF
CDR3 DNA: TGTGCCAGCGGGACAGGGGTCTACGAGCAGTACTTC

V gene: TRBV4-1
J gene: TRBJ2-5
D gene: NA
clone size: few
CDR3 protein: CASSRLTQETQYF
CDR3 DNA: TGCGCCAGCAGCCGACTAACACAAGAGACCCAGTACTTC

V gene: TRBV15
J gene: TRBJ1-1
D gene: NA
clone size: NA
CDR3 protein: CATSRGGDFAEAFF
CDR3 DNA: TGTGCCACCAGCAGAGGGGGGGATTTCGCTGAAGCTTTCTTT

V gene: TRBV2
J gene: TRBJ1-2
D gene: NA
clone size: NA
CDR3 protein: CASNPTGTNYGYTF
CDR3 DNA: TGTGCCAGCAACCCGACAGGTACTAACTATGGCTACACCTTC

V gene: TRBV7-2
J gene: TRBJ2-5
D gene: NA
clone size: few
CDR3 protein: CASSLGWQQETQYF
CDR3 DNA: TGTGCCAGCAGCTTAGGTTGGCAGCAAGAGACCCAGTACTTC

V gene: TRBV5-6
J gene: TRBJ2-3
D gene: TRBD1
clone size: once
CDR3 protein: CASTLDRGTDTQYF
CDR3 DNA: TGTGCCAGCACCCTTGACAGGGGCACAGATACGCAGTATTTT

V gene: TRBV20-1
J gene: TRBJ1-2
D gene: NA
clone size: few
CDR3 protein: CSASIAQNYGYTF
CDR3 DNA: TGCAGTGCTAGTATTGCACAGAACTATGGCTACACCTTC

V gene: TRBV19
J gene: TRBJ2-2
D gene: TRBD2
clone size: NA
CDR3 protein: CASSPLGGAGELFF
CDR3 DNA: TGTGCCAGTAGCCCTTTGGGGGGGGCCGGGGAGCTGTTTTTT